The 31 T cell receptor beta chains below all came from one sample that was sequenced in a study of blood T cell repertoires in COVID-19. The data were produced by immunoSEQ multiplex PCR, yet TCRdb's version contains in-frame clones alone and is incomplete. The table includes 260,000 or so clones, about 80% detected once. Material: peripheral blood. These receptors all stem from a human donor in a cohort sampled during active COVID-19.

The sample holds a few counts of this clone. J is TRBJ1-6 and V is TRBV5-1; 9 bases map to TRBD1. V lost 4 bases to trimming and J lost 7 bases; unmatched junction nucleotides: 9. The CDR3 length is 16 residues. Looked up from germline, CDR1 is SGHRS and CDR2 is YFSETQ. This CDR3 reads CASSRSSGQGNSPLHF. The DNA for the CDR3 is TGCGCCAGCAGCCGATCGTCGGGACAGGGCAATTCACCCCTCCACTTT.

The chain uses TRBV28 and TRBJ1-2; no reliable D call. The germline V gene encodes CDR1 MDHEN and CDR2 SYDVKM. Trimming cost V 6 bases and J 8 bases, with 13 bases left between them. The CDR3 covers 12 residues. This CDR3 is CASRQTVEGYTF. The CDR3 coding sequence is TGTGCCAGCAGACAAACAGTAGAAGGCTACACCTTC.

About this clone itself: The sample holds other DNA sequences that translate to the same CDR3. The chain recombines TRBV5-1 with TRBJ2-5; D may be TRBD2 (5 bases). CDR1 SGHRS and CDR2 YFSETQ come from the germline V gene. Trimming took 0 bases from V and 5 from J, leaving 8 bases between them. This CDR3 has 13 amino acids. The chain's CDR3 is CASSLGGGETQYF. CDR3 nucleotide sequence: TGCGCCAGCAGCTTGGGCGGCGGGGAGACCCAGTACTTC.

V usage is TRBV7-6 and J usage is TRBJ1-1; no reliable D call. The CDR3 runs 15 residues. Trimming took off 4 bases at V and 0 bases at J, with 12 bases between the two ends. The germline CDR1 and CDR2 sequences are SGHVS and FNYEAQ. The DNA for the CDR3 is TGTGCCAGCAGCTCGATGACGGGAATGAACACTGAAGCTTTCTTT. Protein sequence: CASSSMTGMNTEAFF.

The chain couples TRBV3-1 (or the pseudogene TRBV3-2) to TRBJ2-5, with D uncertain. CDR1 and CDR2 from the germline V gene are LGHDT and YNNKEL (reference sequence). This CDR3 spans 12 amino acids. Trimming pared 4 bases from V and 5 bases from J, leaving 8 bases between. The CDR3 region has the DNA TGTGCCAGCAGCCCGGTCGGGGAGACCCAGTACTTC. It codes for CASSPVGETQYF.

The chain couples TRBV28 to TRBJ1-2, with a weak D call TRBD1 (6 bases). There are 13 residues in the CDR3. Germline CDR1 reads MDHEN; CDR2 reads SYDVKM. The CDR3 coding sequence is TGTGCAACGGCGGGGGGCAGAAACTATGGCTACACCTTC. Translation gives CATAGGRNYGYTF.

This clone was counted only a few times. The chain links TRBV2 to TRBJ2-7; 7 bases agree with TRBD2. The trim removed 4 bases at V and 3 bases at J, leaving 3 bases unmatched. The germline V gene has CDR1 SNHLY and CDR2 FYNNEI. The CDR3 loop spans 13 amino acids. The CDR3 here is CASSGGTNYEQYF. CDR3 nucleotides: TGTGCCAGCAGTGGTGGGACTAACTACGAGCAGTACTTC. Full variable domain (rest looked up from reference TRBV2 and TRBJ2-7): EPEVTQTPSHQVTQMGQEVILRCVPISNHLYFYWYRQILGQKVEFLVSFYNNEISEKSEIFDDQFSVERPDGSNFTLKIRSTKLEDSAMYFCASSGGTNYEQYFGPGTRLTVT.

This clone has just a few counts. The rearrangement joins TRBV19 to TRBJ1-2; 8 bases map to TRBD1. The CDR3 runs to 12 residues. With 6 bases clipped from V and 12 bases from J, the junction kept 9 bases outside the gene matches. Germline V gives CDR1 LNHDA, CDR2 SQIVND (reference sequence). CDR3 amino acids: CASRADRAFDTF. CDR3 in DNA: TGTGCCAGTAGGGCGGACAGGGCTTTCGACACCTTC.

The rearrangement uses TRBV5-4 and TRBJ2-3, with D unclear. Trimming shortened V by 1 base and J by 4 bases, and 7 bases separated the two germline ends. The CDR3 contains 13 residues. Germline CDR1 SGHNT, CDR2 YYREEE (reference sequence). CDR3 sequence (DNA): TGTGCCAGCAGCTTGCACGCAGCAGATACGCAGTATTTT. Amino acids: CASSLHAADTQYF. The full variable domain, rest sourced from reference TRBV5-4 and TRBJ2-3, is ETGVTQSPTHLIKTRGQQVTLRCSSQSGHNTVSWYQQALGQGPQFIFQYYREEENGRGNFPPRFSGLQFPNYSSELNVNALELDDSALYLCASSLHAADTQYFGPGTRLTVL.

The genes are TRBV24-1 and TRBJ2-3, with 11 bases matching TRBD2. The CDR3 totals 18 residues. Germline V lookup: CDR1 KGHDR, CDR2 SFDVKD. J was trimmed by 4 bases and V by 3 bases; bases with no gene match: 11. Here the CDR3 DNA reads TGTGCCACCAGTGATGCTCGCGGGGGTAGCGGGAGGGCAGATACGCAGTATTTT. The encoded protein is CATSDARGGSGRADTQYF.

This clone was seen once. The V gene is TRBV13, the J gene TRBJ1-1; 7 bases line up with TRBD1. The V and J ends lost 4 bases and 6 bases, in that order; junction bases with no gene match: 8. CDR3 size: 14 residues. CDR1 PRHDT and CDR2 FYEKMQ come from the germline V gene (reference sequence). As DNA, the CDR3 is TGTGCCAGCAGCTCCCCAGGGGGTAGGGCTGAAGCTTTCTTT. Translated, it gives CASSSPGGRAEAFF.

The gene calls are TRBV4-2 and TRBJ2-2; 15 nucleotides agree with TRBD2. The CDR3 loop spans 16 amino acids. From germline, CDR1 is LGHNA and CDR2 YNFKEQ. Trimming cost V 3 bases and J 5 bases; bases outside gene matches: 1. The DNA of the CDR3 is TGTGCCAGCAGCCAGGGGACTAGCGGGGGGACCGGGGAGCTGTTTTTT. Translated, it gives CASSQGTSGGTGELFF.

This clone was observed a handful of times. Here the CDR3 DNA reads TGTGCCAGCAGCCAAGATAACAAGTGGGGAGTTTTGGGAGGCTACACCTTC. This translates into CASSQDNKWGVLGGYTF. This chain links TRBV3-1 (or the pseudogene TRBV3-2) with TRBJ1-2; D not certain. Germline V gives CDR1 LGHDT, CDR2 YNNKEL (reference sequence). Trimming stripped 0 bases from V and 8 bases from J, with 22 bases between. The CDR3 runs to 17 residues.

There are many counts of this clone. V and J are TRBV7-8 and TRBJ2-7; D remains unclear. V was cut by 3 bases and J by 1 base, with 4 bases left in between. CDR3 size: 12 residues. Germline V gene lookup returns CDR1 SGHVS and CDR2 FQNEAQ. The CDR3 loop reads CASSFSSYEQYF. CDR3 nucleotides: TGTGCCAGCAGCTTTTCATCCTACGAGCAGTACTTC.

The V gene is TRBV19, the J gene TRBJ2-1; tentative D call: TRBD2 (6 bases). Trimming took 6 bases from V and 4 from J, leaving 10 bases between them. The germline CDR1 and CDR2 sequences are LNHDA and SQIVND (reference sequence). The CDR3 contains 13 residues. The DNA of the CDR3 is TGTGCCAGTAGGGGGACTGTGTACAATGAGCAGTTCTTC. As protein: CASRGTVYNEQFF. Filled out from reference TRBV19 and TRBJ2-1, the complete variable domain reads DGGITQSPKYLFRKEGQNVTLSCEQNLNHDAMYWYRQDPGQGLRLIYYSQIVNDFQKGDIAEGYSVSREKKESFPLTVTSAQKNPTAFYLCASRGTVYNEQFFGPGTRLTVL.

The table lists this clone with a few counts. The rearrangement uses TRBV28 and TRBJ1-4; 8 nucleotides align to TRBD1. The CDR3 contains 15 residues. The germline V gene encodes CDR1 MDHEN and CDR2 SYDVKM. V was clipped by 8 bases and J by 7 bases; unmatched bases: 12. CDR3 residues: CASGTGGYRGEKLFF. In nucleotides, the CDR3 is TGTGCCAGCGGGACAGGAGGTTATCGAGGTGAAAAACTGTTTTTT.

The chain carries TRBV2 and TRBJ1-3; no clear D. Germline V gene sequence: CDR1 SNHLY, CDR2 FYNNEI. There are 12 residues in the CDR3. The V gene lost 6 bases and the J gene lost 3 bases, with 6 bases spanning the gap. The CDR3 DNA follows: TGTGCCAGCAGAATAGATGGAAACACCATATATTTT. Amino acids: CASRIDGNTIYF.

The chain carries TRBV18 and TRBJ2-1, with a tentative D call TRBD2 (5 bases). The CDR3 contains 13 residues. Germline V lookup: CDR1 KGHSH, CDR2 LQKENI. V was trimmed by 4 bases and J by 3 bases, leaving 7 bases between them. In DNA, the CDR3 is TGTGCCAGCTCACTCCGGGACTACAATGAGCAGTTCTTC. Its translation is CASSLRDYNEQFF.

This chain links TRBV5-1 with TRBJ2-3; the D gene is possibly TRBD1 (6 bases). Germline V gives CDR1 SGHRS, CDR2 YFSETQ. This CDR3 is built from 14 residues. Trimming shortened V by 4 bases and J by 1 base, and 10 bases separated the two germline ends. The CDR3 protein is CASSPRQGTDTQYF. In DNA form, the CDR3 reads TGCGCCAGCAGCCCTCGACAGGGCACAGATACGCAGTATTTT. The complete variable domain, with remaining parts taken from reference TRBV5-1 and TRBJ2-3, reads KAGVTQTPRYLIKTRGQQVTLSCSPISGHRSVSWYQQTPGQGLQFLFEYFSETQRNKGNFPGRFSGRQFSNSRSEMNVSTLELGDSALYLCASSPRQGTDTQYFGPGTRLTVL.

This sequence joins TRBV11-3 and TRBJ2-7; possible D gene TRBD1, 6 bases. The ends were cut back, 3 bases at V and 2 bases at J, with 8 bases in the middle. CDR3 length: 13 residues. CDR1 is SGHNT and CDR2 is YENEEA in the germline V gene. CDR3 sequence: CASSLGAPYEQYF. The CDR3 DNA reads TGTGCCAGCAGCTTGGGGGCCCCCTACGAGCAGTACTTC.

The CDR3 is CASSLTRTYEQYF. The CDR3 bases are TGCGCCAGCAGCCTGACACGTACCTACGAGCAGTACTTC. The gene calls are TRBV5-1 and TRBJ2-7; D remains ambiguous. Germline-derived CDR1 and CDR2 are SGHRS and YFSETQ. The CDR3 length is 13 residues. Trimming removed 4 bases at V and 2 bases at J, with 10 bases between.

The V call is TRBV27, the J call TRBJ1-5, with D possibly being TRBD1 (5 bases). The CDR3 is 14 amino acids. Trimming pared 4 bases from V and 6 bases from J, leaving 13 bases between. Germline CDR1 reads MNHEY; CDR2 reads SMNVEV (reference sequence). The CDR3 DNA follows: TGTGCCAGCAGTTCAACAGGATGGGGTCAGCCCCAGCATTTT. This gives the protein CASSSTGWGQPQHF.

The V call is TRBV7-2, the J call TRBJ2-5; 7 positions match TRBD2. Germline trimming cut 2 bases from V and 1 base from J; bases unmatched to any gene: 10. This CDR3 is built from 17 residues. Looked up from germline, CDR1 is SGHTA and CDR2 is FQGNSA. CDR3: CASSLSVGLGSQETQYF. In nucleotides, the CDR3 is TGTGCCAGCAGCTTATCGGTAGGACTAGGGAGCCAAGAGACCCAGTACTTC.

The chain combines TRBV11-2 with TRBJ1-5; the D gene is possibly TRBD1 (6 bases). The CDR3 extends over 16 amino acids. V was shortened by 0 bases and J by 4 bases, with 13 bases between the two germline ends. CDR1 and CDR2 (germline): SGHAT, FQNNGV. CDR3 amino acids: CASSLDRGLLNQPQHF. The CDR3 region has the DNA TGTGCCAGCAGCTTAGACAGGGGCCTCTTAAATCAGCCCCAGCATTTT. Complete variable domain (other parts from reference TRBV11-2 and TRBJ1-5): EAGVAQSPRYKIIEKRQSVAFWCNPISGHATLYWYQQILGQGPKLLIQFQNNGVVDDSQLPKDRFSAERLKGVDSTLKIQPAKLEDSAVYLCASSLDRGLLNQPQHFGDGTRLSIL.

The genes are TRBV19 and TRBJ1-2, with 7 bases aligning to TRBD1. The CDR3 contains 12 residues. The ends lost 10 bases at V and 3 bases at J; junction bases unmatched: 5. The germline CDR1 and CDR2 sequences are LNHDA and SQIVND (reference sequence). CDR3 coding DNA: TGTGCCACCCAGGGGGTCGACTATGGCTACACCTTC. Translating it yields CATQGVDYGYTF. Drawing the rest from reference TRBV19 and TRBJ1-2, the complete variable domain is DGGITQSPKYLFRKEGQNVTLSCEQNLNHDAMYWYRQDPGQGLRLIYYSQIVNDFQKGDIAEGYSVSREKKESFPLTVTSAQKNPTAFYLCATQGVDYGYTFGSGTRLTVV.

This chain uses TRBV7-8 with TRBJ2-7; the match to TRBD1 covers 10 bases. Germline lookup yields CDR1 SGHVS and CDR2 FQNEAQ. The CDR3 sequence is 15 residues long. With 1 base clipped from V and 3 bases from J, the junction kept 3 bases outside the gene matches. The CDR3 coding sequence is TGTGCCAGCAGCTTAGAGGGGACAGGGGACTACGAGCAGTACTTC. Its translation: CASSLEGTGDYEQYF. The full variable domain, its missing parts supplied by reference TRBV7-8 and TRBJ2-7, is GAGVSQSPRYKVAKRGQDVALRCDPISGHVSLFWYQQALGQGPEFLTYFQNEAQLDKSGLPSDRFFAERPEGSVSTLKIQRTQQEDSAVYLCASSLEGTGDYEQYFGPGTRLTVT.

Only one count was recorded for this clone. The V and J genes are TRBV2 and TRBJ1-6; D is unresolved. The V end was cut by 8 bases, the J end by 10 bases, with 15 bases between. CDR1 and CDR2 (germline): SNHLY, FYNNEI. CDR3 size: 13 residues. The CDR3 loop is CASGKILGSPLHF. The CDR3 DNA follows: TGTGCCAGCGGAAAGATCTTGGGCTCACCCCTCCACTTT.

The DNA for the CDR3 is TGCGCCAGCAGCCAAACCCCCGGGACAGGGGGCTACGAGCAGTACTTC. It translates to CASSQTPGTGGYEQYF. The chain recombines TRBV4-1 with TRBJ2-7, with 11 bases matching TRBD1. Germline CDR1 reads MGHRA; CDR2 reads YSYEKL. With 2 bases clipped from V and 3 bases from J, the junction kept 6 bases outside the gene matches. The CDR3 totals 16 residues.

The chain is built from TRBV3-1 (or the pseudogene TRBV3-2) and TRBJ1-5, with a weak D call TRBD1 (5 bases). CDR1 LGHDT and CDR2 YNNKEL come from the germline V gene (reference sequence). The CDR3 is 18 residues long. V was shortened by 0 bases and J by 2 bases, with 17 bases between the two germline ends. CDR3 in DNA: TGTGCCAGCAGCCAAGATCGTGGAGGGACTAGGGGCAATCAGCCCCAGCATTTT. This translates into CASSQDRGGTRGNQPQHF.

The chain couples TRBV7-3 to TRBJ2-1; perhaps TRBD2 as D (6 bases). The germline gives CDR1 SGHTA, CDR2 FQGTGA. V lost 2 bases to trimming and J lost 1 base, with 9 bases between them. The CDR3 has 15 amino acids. CDR3 protein: CASSLLSGSYNEQFF. DNA of the CDR3: TGTGCCAGCAGCTTACTTAGCGGATCCTACAATGAGCAGTTCTTC.

V is TRBV4-1 and J is TRBJ2-2; TRBD2 aligns across 8 bases. The trim removed 4 bases at V and 6 bases at J, leaving 10 bases unmatched. CDR1 MGHRA and CDR2 YSYEKL come from the germline V gene. This CDR3 comprises 16 residues. In DNA form, the CDR3 reads TGCGCCAGCAGCCTTAACCCTCGGACTAGCCCCGGGGAGCTGTTTTTT. Its translation: CASSLNPRTSPGELFF.